Presented here are 10 T cell receptor beta chains from one specimen sequenced in a study of regulatory T cells in long-lasting Graves disease listed by TCRdb under 2021. The time point label here, explained by the study, means: newly diagnosed GD, antithyroid drugs for less than 3 months. For both TCR sequencing and RNA sequencing, RNA was extracted from PBMCs using TRIzol. The library was made by multiplex PCR. The reads were generated on an Illumina HiSeq 4000. TCR beta libraries were built with iRepertoire HTBI primers and Arm-PCR amplification of CDR3 regions. TCRdb reprocessed the public reads (quality trimming at Q25 with fastp, clone calling with MiXCR) and kept in-frame beta chains. Entries are consolidated by CDR3 protein sequence, retaining the most common genes and DNA. A total of 250,000 or so distinct CDR3 sequences appear in this sample, under 20% of them only once. Together, the top ten hold 14% of the sample.

The sample was also linked to a second study, of T cells in Graves' hyperthyroidism and ophthalmopathy.

The sample was peripheral blood mononuclear cells (PBMCs), taken at new diagnosis, from a patient treated with antithyroid drugs. These receptors were taken from a woman aged 25 to 39 with Graves disease. Donor details come from another sample of the same person, matched by shared clones.

This clonotype has ten or more counts. The chain carries TRBV20-1 and TRBJ1-2; 7 bases line up with TRBD1. V trimming: 5 bases; J trimming: 2 bases; junction bases outside the gene matches: 8. The CDR3 totals 14 residues. CDR1 and CDR2 from the germline V gene are DFQATT and SNEGSKA (reference sequence). CDR3 loop: CSAPAGTDNYGYTF. CDR3 DNA: TGCAGTGCTCCCGCCGGGACAGACAACTATGGCTACACCTTC.

On this clonotype itself: At one end, the junction sequence differs from germline, possibly due to a read error. The genes are TRBV7-2 and TRBJ2-2; TRBD1 matches 9 bases. CDR3 size: 16 residues. Germline V gene data show CDR1 as SGHTA and CDR2 as FQGNSA. DNA for the CDR3: TGCGCCAGCGGCTCCCAAACAGGGGGCAGGACCGGGGAGCTGTTTTTT. Its translation: CASGSQTGGRTGELFF.

This clonotype came up many times. The gene calls are TRBV3-1 and TRBJ1-2; D call uncertain. Trimming took 1 base from V and 1 from J, leaving 4 bases between them. Germline assignment: CDR1 LGHDT and CDR2 YNNKEL (reference sequence). CDR3 length equals 13 residues. The CDR3: CASSQAINYGYTF. The CDR3 coding sequence is TGTGCCAGCAGCCAAGCGATTAACTATGGCTACACCTTC.

This clonotype occurred many times. J is TRBJ1-1 and V is TRBV18; D is undetermined. CDR3 length equals 13 residues. CDR1 is KGHSH, CDR2 LQKENI, per germline. The ends were cut back, 10 bases at V and 0 bases at J, with 12 bases in the middle. CDR3 amino acids: CATTWRMNTEAFF. The CDR3 nucleotides are TGTGCCACCACGTGGAGGATGAACACTGAAGCTTTCTTT.

This clonotype was seen at least ten times. The chain links TRBV6-2 or TRBV6-3 to TRBJ2-1; the D is unclear. Germline CDR1 and CDR2: MNHEY and SVGEGT. Trimming stripped 6 bases from V and 0 bases from J, with 9 bases between. The CDR3 is 14 residues long. This chain's CDR3 is CASSVPYSYNEQFF. DNA of the CDR3: TGTGCCAGCAGCGTTCCGTACTCCTACAATGAGCAGTTCTTC.

This clonotype was counted at least ten times. V and J are TRBV4-1 and TRBJ1-2; 9 bases fit TRBD1. The length of the CDR3 is 14 residues. The germline V gene encodes CDR1 MGHRA and CDR2 YSYEKL. V shed 6 bases, J shed 5 bases, and the junction held 7 bases outside the gene matches. CDR3 in DNA: TGCGCCAGCAGGAACGACAGGGGGAATTATGGCTACACCTTC. Its translation: CASRNDRGNYGYTF.

This clonotype appeared a few times. The chain combines TRBV9 with TRBJ1-5; tentatively, D is TRBD1 (5 bases). Trimming removed 0 bases at V and 2 bases at J, with 9 bases between. CDR1 and CDR2 from the germline V gene are SGDLS and YYNGEE. The CDR3 is 15 residues long. The CDR3, as DNA: TGTGCCAGCAGCGTAGCGGGGGAGGGCAATCAGCCCCAGCATTTT. It specifies CASSVAGEGNQPQHF.

The sample holds many counts of this clonotype. J is TRBJ2-3 and V is TRBV12-3 or TRBV12-4; 11 bases match TRBD2. The trim removed 5 bases at V and 4 bases at J, leaving 5 bases unmatched. The CDR3 is 15 residues long. The CDR3 spells CASSRTSGRSDTQYF. DNA for the CDR3: TGTGCCAGCAGTCGGACTAGCGGGCGGTCAGATACGCAGTATTTT.

V usage is TRBV10-2 and J usage is TRBJ1-1; 7 bases line up with TRBD1. The CDR3 is 17 amino acids. V was clipped by 6 bases and J by 2 bases; unmatched bases: 15. Germline CDR1 and CDR2: WSHSY and SAAADI. The CDR3 DNA follows: TGCGCCAGCAGAAAGACAGGGTGGTATGAAAAAAACACTGAAGCTTTCTTT. It specifies CASRKTGWYEKNTEAFF.

This clonotype was seen many times. The V and J genes are TRBV20-1 and TRBJ1-4; D perhaps matches TRBD1 (5 bases). The CDR3 sequence is 15 residues long. CDR1 is DFQATT and CDR2 is SNEGSKA in the germline V gene (reference sequence). Trimming left V 0 bases short and J 0 bases short, with 8 bases between. The CDR3 nucleotides read TGCAGTGCTAGAGATGGGGGGTCAACTAATGAAAAACTGTTTTTT. This encodes CSARDGGSTNEKLFF.